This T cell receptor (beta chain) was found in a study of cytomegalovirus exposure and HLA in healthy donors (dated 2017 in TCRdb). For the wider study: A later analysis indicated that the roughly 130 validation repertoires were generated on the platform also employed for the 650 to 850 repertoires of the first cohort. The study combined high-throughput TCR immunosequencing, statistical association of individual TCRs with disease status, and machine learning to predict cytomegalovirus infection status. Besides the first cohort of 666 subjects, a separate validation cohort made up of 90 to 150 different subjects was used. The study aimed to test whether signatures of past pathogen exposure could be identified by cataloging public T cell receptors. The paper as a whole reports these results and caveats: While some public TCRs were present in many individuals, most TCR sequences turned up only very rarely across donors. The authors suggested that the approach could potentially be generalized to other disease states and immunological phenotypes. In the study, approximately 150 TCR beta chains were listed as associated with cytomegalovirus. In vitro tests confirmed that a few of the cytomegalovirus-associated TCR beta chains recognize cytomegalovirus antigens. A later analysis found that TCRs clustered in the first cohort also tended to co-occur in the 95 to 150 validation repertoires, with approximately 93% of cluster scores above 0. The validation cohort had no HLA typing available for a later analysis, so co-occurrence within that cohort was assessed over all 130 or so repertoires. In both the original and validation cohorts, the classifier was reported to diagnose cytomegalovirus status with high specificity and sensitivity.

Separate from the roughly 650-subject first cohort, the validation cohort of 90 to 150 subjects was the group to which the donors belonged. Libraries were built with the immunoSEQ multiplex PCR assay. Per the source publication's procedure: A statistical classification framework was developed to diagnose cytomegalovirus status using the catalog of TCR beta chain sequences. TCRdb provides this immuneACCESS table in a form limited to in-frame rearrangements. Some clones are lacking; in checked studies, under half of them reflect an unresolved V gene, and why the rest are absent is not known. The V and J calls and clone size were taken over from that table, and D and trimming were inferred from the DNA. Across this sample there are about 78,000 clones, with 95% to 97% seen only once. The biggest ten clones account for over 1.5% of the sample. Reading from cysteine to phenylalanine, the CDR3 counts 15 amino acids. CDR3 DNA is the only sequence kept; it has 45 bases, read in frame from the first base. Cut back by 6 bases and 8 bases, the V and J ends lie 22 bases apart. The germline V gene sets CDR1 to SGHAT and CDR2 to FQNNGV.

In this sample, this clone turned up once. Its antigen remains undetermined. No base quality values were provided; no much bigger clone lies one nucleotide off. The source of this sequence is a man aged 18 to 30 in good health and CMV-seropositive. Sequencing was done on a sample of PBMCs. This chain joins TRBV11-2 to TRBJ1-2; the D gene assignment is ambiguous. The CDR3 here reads CASSSTRRSGEGYTF. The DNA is TGTGCCAGCAGTTCCACCAGGAGAAGCGGGGAGGGCTACACCTTC.